The text below deals with one T cell receptor (beta chain). Its antigen is not known. The data were obtained in a study of cytomegalovirus exposure and HLA in healthy donors. Across the study: Around 80 million unique TCR sequences came from HLA-typed donors in an early release.

Amplification used 60 Vbeta primers and 13 Jbeta primers. The table came from immunoSEQ multiplex PCR; TCRdb's copy has only in-frame clones and leaves some out. The sample yields around 140,000 clones, of which the top ten take up approximately 1.6%. Trimming cost V 5 bases and J 8 bases; bases outside gene matches: 12. The CDR3 spans 16 residues. Germline CDR1 SGHVS, CDR2 FQNEAQ. Broader study findings: There were some V segments, including TRBV6-2 and TRBV6-3, excluded as indistinguishable. In a later analysis, a missense DCLRE1C variant was linked to TCR beta V- and J-gene trimming. A prior analysis recorded that most TCR beta V segments were productive about 90% or about 30% of the time.

The chain recombines TRBV7-8 with TRBJ1-2, with 12 nucleotides matching TRBD1. The sample comprised PBMCs. The TCR was taken from a man between 18 and 29 years old in good health and CMV-seronegative. CDR3 sequence: CASSAAGDRGLGGYTF. The DNA of the CDR3 is TGTGCCAGCAGCGCAGCGGGGGACAGGGGGCTTGGAGGCTACACCTTC.